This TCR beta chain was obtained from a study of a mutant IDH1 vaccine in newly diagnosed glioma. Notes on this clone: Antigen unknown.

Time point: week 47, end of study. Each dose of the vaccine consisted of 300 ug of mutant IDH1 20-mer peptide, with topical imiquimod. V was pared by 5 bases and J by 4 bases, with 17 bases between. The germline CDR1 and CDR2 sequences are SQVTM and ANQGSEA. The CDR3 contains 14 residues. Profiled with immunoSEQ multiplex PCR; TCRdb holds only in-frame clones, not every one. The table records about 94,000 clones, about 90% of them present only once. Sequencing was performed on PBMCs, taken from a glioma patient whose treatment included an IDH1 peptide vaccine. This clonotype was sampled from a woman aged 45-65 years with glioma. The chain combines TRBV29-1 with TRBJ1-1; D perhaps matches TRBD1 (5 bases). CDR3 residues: CSVRGRPKSTEAFF. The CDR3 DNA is TGCAGCGTTCGGGGACGACCAAAATCCACTGAAGCTTTCTTT.